These 17 T cell receptor beta chains were sequenced from one sample in a study of CD8 T cells in ankylosing spondylitis. Whole-study results and caveats: A motif of seven or eight highly homologous TCR beta variants was seen as apparently characteristic of ankylosing spondylitis blood.

TCRdb reanalysed the 5' RACE reads using MiXCR and keeps one entry per CDR3 protein. In the table there are a few hundred thousand distinct CDR3 sequences, approximately 20% of which are singletons. Their antigen targets remain unknown. Sequences were obtained from blood, either unsorted or a sorted T cell fraction (not recorded which). These receptor sequences come from a male donor with ankylosing spondylitis.

The J gene is TRBJ2-4, the V gene TRBV20-1; no clear D gene. Germline CDR1 and CDR2: DFQATT and SNEGSKA (reference sequence). Trimming pared 3 bases from V and 5 bases from J, leaving 8 bases between. The CDR3 loop spans 12 amino acids. CDR3 in DNA: TGCAGTGCTAGTAGGGTGGAAAACATTCAGTACTTC. Amino acids: CSASRVENIQYF.

This chain links TRBV18 with TRBJ2-1; weak D call: TRBD1 (6 bases). Germline-derived CDR1 and CDR2 are KGHSH and LQKENI. The CDR3 consists of 16 residues. Trimming took off 0 bases at V and 3 bases at J, with 12 bases between the two ends. The CDR3 reads CASSPPVGHIYNEQFF. The CDR3 DNA is TGTGCCAGCTCACCACCCGTGGGACACATCTACAATGAGCAGTTCTTC.

This sequence joins TRBV6-1 and TRBJ2-5; D not certain. Germline CDR1 is MNHNS and CDR2 is SASEGT. The CDR3 is 11 residues long. The V end lost 9 bases, the J end lost 0 bases, and 5 bases lay between the germline ends. CDR3 in DNA: TGTGCCAGTCAGGACCAAGAGACCCAGTACTTC. Translated: CASQDQETQYF.

This clonotype was picked up a small number of times. The chain recombines TRBV20-1 with TRBJ2-1; the D is unclear. Deletions cut 6 bases from V and 0 bases from J, with 15 bases between. There are 15 residues in the CDR3. From germline, CDR1 is DFQATT and CDR2 SNEGSKA (reference sequence). The CDR3 reads CSASQGRFSYNEQFF. For the CDR3, the DNA is TGCAGTGCCAGTCAAGGCCGTTTCTCCTACAATGAGCAGTTCTTC.

Many counts were recorded for this clonotype. The chain couples TRBV20-1 to TRBJ2-7, with D hard to call. With 5 bases removed from V and 4 bases from J, the gap between germline ends came to 15 bases. The CDR3 runs to 13 residues. In germline, CDR1 is DFQATT, CDR2 SNEGSKA (reference sequence). CDR3 sequence (DNA): TGCAGTGCTCAAGGACCTTGGGGATACGAGCAGTACTTC. Its translation: CSAQGPWGYEQYF.

Only a few counts were recorded for this clonotype. The chain employs TRBV7-2 and TRBJ1-5; D may be TRBD1 (5 bases). CDR1 and CDR2 from the germline V gene are SGHTA and FQGNSA. The CDR3 loop spans 14 amino acids. The germline V and J ends were trimmed by 1 base and 5 bases, with 9 bases remaining between them. This CDR3 reads CASSLGGRYQPQHF. In DNA form, the CDR3 reads TGTGCCAGCAGCTTAGGGGGCAGGTATCAGCCCCAGCATTTT.

The rearrangement joins TRBV29-1 to TRBJ2-6; a weak D match, TRBD2 (6 bases). CDR3 length: 14 residues. Per the germline V gene, CDR1 is SQVTM and CDR2 is ANQGSEA. The V and J ends lost 4 bases and 4 bases respectively, with 11 bases between them. The CDR3 here is CSVVGLGGANVLTF. The CDR3, as DNA: TGCAGCGTTGTGGGACTGGGCGGGGCCAACGTCCTGACTTTC.

This clonotype was recorded a few times. V is TRBV7-2 and J is TRBJ1-1; D unresolved. Trimming stripped 3 bases from V and 4 bases from J, with 12 bases between. Germline CDR1 reads SGHTA; CDR2 reads FQGNSA. There are 14 residues in the CDR3. The CDR3 protein is CASSFTGLSTEAFF. The CDR3, as DNA: TGTGCCAGCAGCTTCACCGGGTTGAGCACTGAAGCTTTCTTT.

The genes are TRBV20-1 and TRBJ2-3, with 12 bases fitting TRBD2. The germline CDR1 and CDR2 sequences are DFQATT and SNEGSKA (reference sequence). CDR3 length equals 17 residues. J gave up 2 bases and V 6 bases, and 12 bases lay outside the gene matches. CDR3 in DNA: TGCAGTGCCGGACACTCCCGACTAGCGGGAGACACAGATACGCAGTATTTT. Amino acid sequence: CSAGHSRLAGDTDTQYF.

This clonotype showed up just a few times. The rearrangement joins TRBV12-5 to TRBJ2-7, with D perhaps being TRBD1 or TRBD2 (7 bases each). The ends were cut back, 2 bases at V and 0 bases at J, with 23 bases in the middle. This CDR3 comprises 19 residues. Germline V gene sequence: CDR1 LGHNT, CDR2 FRNRAP. The CDR3 bases are TGTGCTAGTGGTTTGCCGACTCGGGGAGGGGACAGAAGCTCCTACGAGCAGTACTTC. Translation gives CASGLPTRGGDRSSYEQYF. Complete variable domain (other parts from reference TRBV12-5 and TRBJ2-7): DARVTQTPRHKVTEMGQEVTMRCQPILGHNTVFWYRQTMMQGLELLAYFRNRAPLDDSGMPKDRFSAEMPDATLATLKIQPSEPRDSAVYFCASGLPTRGGDRSSYEQYFGPGTRLTVT.

CDR3 bases: TGTGCCAGCTCACCCGGTTTAGAGACCCAGTACTTC. Encoded protein: CASSPGLETQYF. The chain couples TRBV18 to TRBJ2-5, with no clear D. Deletions cut 3 bases from V and 4 bases from J, with 6 bases between. The CDR3 is 12 amino acids. Germline CDR1 is KGHSH and CDR2 is LQKENI.

The chain uses TRBV10-2 and TRBJ2-3, with 7 bases aligning to TRBD2. CDR1 is WSHSY, CDR2 SAAADI, per germline. CDR3 length equals 14 residues. With V trimmed by 4 bases and J by 2 bases, 3 bases remained unmatched. CDR3 nucleotide sequence: TGCGCCAGCAGTGTACAGCGGGACACAGATACGCAGTATTTT. The encoded protein is CASSVQRDTDTQYF.

This clonotype was detected only a few times. As DNA, the CDR3 is TGTGCCAGCAGCCTCGGGCAGGGGGCGAGCTCTGGAAACACCATATATTTT. This translates into CASSLGQGASSGNTIYF. The chain combines TRBV7-2 with TRBJ1-3, with 8 nucleotides matching TRBD1. The length of the CDR3 is 17 residues. CDR1 SGHTA and CDR2 FQGNSA come from the germline V gene. V lost 5 bases, J lost 0 bases, and 9 bases stayed unmatched.

This clonotype was counted a few times. The chain uses TRBV5-1 and TRBJ1-2; TRBD1 aligns across 7 bases. The CDR3 contains 17 residues. CDR1 is SGHRS, CDR2 YFSETQ, per germline. The V segment lost 5 bases and the J segment 2 bases; nucleotides outside the gene matches: 15. Here the CDR3 DNA reads TGCGCCAGCAGACAGCTGACCGGGACAGCGATGAACTATGGCTACACCTTC. Amino acid sequence: CASRQLTGTAMNYGYTF. Drawing the rest from reference TRBV5-1 and TRBJ1-2, the complete variable domain is KAGVTQTPRYLIKTRGQQVTLSCSPISGHRSVSWYQQTPGQGLQFLFEYFSETQRNKGNFPGRFSGRQFSNSRSEMNVSTLELGDSALYLCASRQLTGTAMNYGYTFGSGTRLTVV.

The V call is TRBV6-2 or TRBV6-3, the J call TRBJ2-6; 8 positions match TRBD2. V lost 2 bases and J lost 2; bases outside the gene matches: 14. In germline, CDR1 is MNHEY, CDR2 SVGEGT. The CDR3 loop spans 20 amino acids. The CDR3 sequence: CASSYGEVSGMFTGANVLTF. DNA for the CDR3: TGTGCCAGCAGTTACGGGGAGGTTAGCGGGATGTTTACTGGGGCCAACGTCCTGACTTTC.

CDR3 bases: TGTGCCAGCAGTGAACAGTTAAAAAACATTCAGTACTTC. Amino acids: CASSEQLKNIQYF. The chain is built from TRBV2 and TRBJ2-4; D gene uncertain. Per germline, CDR1 SNHLY and CDR2 FYNNEI. Trimming pared 2 bases from V and 4 bases from J, leaving 6 bases between. The CDR3 extends over 13 amino acids.

The gene calls are TRBV3-1 and TRBJ2-2; TRBD2 agrees at 8 bases. Germline CDR1 reads LGHDT; CDR2 reads YNNKEL (reference sequence). CDR3 size: 15 residues. V lost 5 bases and J lost 4; bases outside the gene matches: 6. CDR3 residues: CASSRGTRGTGELFF. For the CDR3, the DNA is TGTGCCAGCAGCAGAGGGACTAGGGGCACCGGGGAGCTGTTTTTT. Full variable domain (remainder filled in from reference TRBV3-1 and TRBJ2-2): DTAVSQTPKYLVTQMGNDKSIKCEQNLGHDTMYWYKQDSKKFLKIMFSYNNKELIINETVPNRFSPKSPDKAHLNLHINSLELGDSAVYFCASSRGTRGTGELFFGEGSRLTVL.